Described below is a single T cell receptor (beta chain) sequence and its context. These data belong to a study of cytomegalovirus exposure and HLA in healthy donors. The PCR was carried out with 60 Vbeta primers and 13 Jbeta primers. The authors' processing: A later analysis tallied 87 million or so unique TCR beta chains, some 12 million of them shared. The data were produced by immunoSEQ multiplex PCR, yet TCRdb's version contains in-frame clones alone and is incomplete. V, J and clone size derive from that table, while D and trimming were established from the DNA sequence. The table lists 80,000 to 95,000 clones, with just over 15% in the top ten. Trimming took 10 bases from V and 5 from J, leaving 12 bases between them. From germline, CDR1 is ENHRY and CDR2 SYGVKD. This CDR3 is 12 amino acids long.

This receptor was identified in a man aged 45 to 65 in good health and CMV-seropositive. The source material was PBMCs. The rearrangement joins TRBV10-3 to TRBJ1-5; TRBD1 might be the D (6 bases). CDR3 in amino acids: CATRDTDQPQHF. The CDR3 bases are TGTGCCACCCGGGACACTGATCAGCCCCAGCATTTT.